Described below is a single T cell receptor (beta chain) sequence and its context. The antigen is unknown. Authors' methods: Quality scores were absent from the junction-only immunoSEQ sequences, so filtering differed. Some clones are missing from TCRdb's copy, which holds only in-frame ones; the method was immunoSEQ multiplex PCR. The V and J calls and clone size are taken from that table; D and trimming were inferred from the DNA. The sample lists roughly 2.2 million clones, about 92% occurring once. The data stem from a study of shared clonotypes between healthy human individuals. Study conclusions and caveats: As a rule, naive subsets had a larger estimated richness than memory subsets.

Germline V gives CDR1 SNHLY, CDR2 FYNNEI. V lost 7 bases, J lost 3 bases, and 8 bases lay in between. This CDR3 contains 12 residues. Input material: naive CD4+ T cells from PBMCs. This sample's subset: CD45RA+ positively selected. The TCR sequence derives from a man younger than 35 in good health. Some clones in this sample may be carry-over from other donors' samples. The rearrangement links TRBV2 to TRBJ2-3, with D possibly being TRBD1 (5 bases). The CDR3: CASKRQTDTQYF. CDR3 DNA sequence: TGTGCCAGCAAACGACAGACAGATACGCAGTATTTT. Using reference TRBV2 and TRBJ2-3 for the parts outside the CDR3, the full variable domain is EPEVTQTPSHQVTQMGQEVILRCVPISNHLYFYWYRQILGQKVEFLVSFYNNEISEKSEIFDDQFSVERPDGSNFTLKIRSTKLEDSAMYFCASKRQTDTQYFGPGTRLTVL.